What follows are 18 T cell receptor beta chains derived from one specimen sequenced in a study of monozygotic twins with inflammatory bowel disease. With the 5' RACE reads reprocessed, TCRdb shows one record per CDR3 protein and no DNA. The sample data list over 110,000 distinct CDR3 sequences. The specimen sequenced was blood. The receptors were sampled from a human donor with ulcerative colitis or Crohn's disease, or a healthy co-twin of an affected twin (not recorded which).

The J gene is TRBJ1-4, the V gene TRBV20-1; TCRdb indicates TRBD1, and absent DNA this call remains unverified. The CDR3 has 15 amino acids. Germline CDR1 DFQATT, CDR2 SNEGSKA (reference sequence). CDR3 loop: CSAREPRGRNEKLFF.

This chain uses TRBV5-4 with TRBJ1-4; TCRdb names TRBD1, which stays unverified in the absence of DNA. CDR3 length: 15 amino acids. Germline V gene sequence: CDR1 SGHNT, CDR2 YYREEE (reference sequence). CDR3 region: CASSPRAGENEKLFF.

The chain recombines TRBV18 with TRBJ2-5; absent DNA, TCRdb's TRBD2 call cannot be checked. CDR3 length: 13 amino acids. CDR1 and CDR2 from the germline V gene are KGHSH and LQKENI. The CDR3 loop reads CASLPNGRETQYF.

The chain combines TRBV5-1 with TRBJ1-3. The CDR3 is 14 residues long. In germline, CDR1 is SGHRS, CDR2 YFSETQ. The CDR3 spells CASSEGLSGNTIYF.

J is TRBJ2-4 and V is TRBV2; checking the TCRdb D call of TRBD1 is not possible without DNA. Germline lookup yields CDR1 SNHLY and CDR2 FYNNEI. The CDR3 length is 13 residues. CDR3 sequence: CASRADRGSIQYF.

CDR3 protein: CASSYSISGVAGELFF. The V call is TRBV6-5, the J call TRBJ2-2; TCRdb selects TRBD1, and the lack of DNA leaves this call unchecked. The CDR3 has 16 amino acids. Germline V lookup: CDR1 MNHEY, CDR2 SVGAGI.

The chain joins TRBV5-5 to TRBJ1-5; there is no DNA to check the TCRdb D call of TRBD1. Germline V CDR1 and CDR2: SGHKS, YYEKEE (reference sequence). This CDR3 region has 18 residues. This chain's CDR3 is CASSPIGTGSYSNQPQHF.

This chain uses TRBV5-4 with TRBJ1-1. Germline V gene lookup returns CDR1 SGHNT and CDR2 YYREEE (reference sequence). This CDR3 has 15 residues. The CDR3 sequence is CASSSSLPGRPEAFF.

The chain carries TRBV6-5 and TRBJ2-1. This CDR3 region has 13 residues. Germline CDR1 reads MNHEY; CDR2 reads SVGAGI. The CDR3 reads CASSYTPSHEQFF.

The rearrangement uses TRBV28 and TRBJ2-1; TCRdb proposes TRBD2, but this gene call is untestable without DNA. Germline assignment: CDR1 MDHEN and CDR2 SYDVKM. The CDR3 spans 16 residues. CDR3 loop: CASMASGGEMGNEQFF.

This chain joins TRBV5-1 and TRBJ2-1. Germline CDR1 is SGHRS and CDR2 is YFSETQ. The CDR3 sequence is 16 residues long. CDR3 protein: CASSLSVKSSYNEQFF. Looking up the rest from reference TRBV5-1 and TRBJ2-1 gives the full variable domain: KAGVTQTPRYLIKTRGQQVTLSCSPISGHRSVSWYQQTPGQGLQFLFEYFSETQRNKGNFPGRFSGRQFSNSRSEMNVSTLELGDSALYLCASSLSVKSSYNEQFFGPGTRLTVL.

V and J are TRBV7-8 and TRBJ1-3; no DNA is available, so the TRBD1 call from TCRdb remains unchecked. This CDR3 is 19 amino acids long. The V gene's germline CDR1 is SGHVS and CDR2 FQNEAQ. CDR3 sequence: CASSTRDRLSSYRGNTIYF.

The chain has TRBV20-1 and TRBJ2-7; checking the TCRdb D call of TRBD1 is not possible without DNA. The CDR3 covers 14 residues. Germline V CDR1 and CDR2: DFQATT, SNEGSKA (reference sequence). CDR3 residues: CSAYTTNYRSEQYF.

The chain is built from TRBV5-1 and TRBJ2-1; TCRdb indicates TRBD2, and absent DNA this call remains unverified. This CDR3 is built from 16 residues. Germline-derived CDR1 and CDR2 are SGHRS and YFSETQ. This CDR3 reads CASSLETSGPYNEQFF.

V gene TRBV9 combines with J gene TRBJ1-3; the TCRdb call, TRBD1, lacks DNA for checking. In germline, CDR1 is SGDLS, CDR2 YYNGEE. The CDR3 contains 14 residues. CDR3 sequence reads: CASSDPRAGNTIYF.

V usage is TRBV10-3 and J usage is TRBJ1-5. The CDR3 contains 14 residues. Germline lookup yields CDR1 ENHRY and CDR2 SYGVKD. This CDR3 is CAISESGSSQPQHF.

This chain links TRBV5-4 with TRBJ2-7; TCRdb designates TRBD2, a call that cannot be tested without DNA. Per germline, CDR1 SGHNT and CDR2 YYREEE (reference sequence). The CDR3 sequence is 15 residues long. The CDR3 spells CASSHPGLSSYEQYF.

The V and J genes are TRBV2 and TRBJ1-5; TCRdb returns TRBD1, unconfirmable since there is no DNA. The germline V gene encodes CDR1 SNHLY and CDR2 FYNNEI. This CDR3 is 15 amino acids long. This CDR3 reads CASSERGHPNQPQHF.